In this sample, the clone carrying this T cell receptor (beta chain) is medium-sized. Its cognate antigen is unknown. Naive CD8 T cells, phenotype CD8+CD4-CCR7+CD45RA+, were sorted. The sample belongs to a study of molecular identifiers for immune sequencing clone quantification. Study results and caveats: Whereas clones above 20 RNA copies held under 1% of naive-cell molecules, they held over 99% of effector molecules.

Germline V gives CDR1 GTSNPN, CDR2 SVGIG (reference sequence). This CDR3 contains 13 residues. The V and J ends lost 1 base and 4 bases respectively, with 10 bases between them. Methods described previously, with TCR primers listed, were used for bulk TCR libraries. MiXCR, applied by TCRdb to the PCR reads, yields one record per CDR3 protein. The sample holds around 9,800 distinct CDR3 sequences, approximately 19% seen once. The TCR sequence derives from a human donor in good health. Some libraries in this study had Jurkat cell RNA spiked in. The chain combines TRBV30 with TRBJ1-2; D may be TRBD1 (5 bases). Specimen: naive CD8+ T cells from blood, with Jurkat cell RNA spiked in. Subset specified: FACS-sorted CD8+CD4-CCR7+CD45RA+ naive T cells. The CDR3 here is CAWSATRGYGYTF. CDR3 coding DNA: TGTGCCTGGAGTGCAACAAGGGGCTATGGCTACACCTTC.